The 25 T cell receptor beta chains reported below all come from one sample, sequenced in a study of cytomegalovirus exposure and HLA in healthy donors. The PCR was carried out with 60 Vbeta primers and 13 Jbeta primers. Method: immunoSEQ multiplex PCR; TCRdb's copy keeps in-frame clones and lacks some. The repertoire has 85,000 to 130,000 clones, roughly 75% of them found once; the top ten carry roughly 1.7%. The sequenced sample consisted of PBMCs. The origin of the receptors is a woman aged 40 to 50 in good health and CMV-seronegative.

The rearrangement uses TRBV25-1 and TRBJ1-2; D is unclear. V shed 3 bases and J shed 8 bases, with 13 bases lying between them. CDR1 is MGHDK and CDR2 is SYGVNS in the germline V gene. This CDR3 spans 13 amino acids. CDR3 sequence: CASSEPGNGGYTF. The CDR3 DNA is TGTGCCAGCAGTGAGCCCGGGAATGGAGGCTACACCTTC.

The CDR3 DNA reads TGCGCCAGCAGCCCGGGACAGAATAGCAATCAGCCCCAGCATTTT. Amino acids: CASSPGQNSNQPQHF. V usage is TRBV5-1 and J usage is TRBJ1-5, with 7 bases that match TRBD1. The CDR3 totals 15 residues. Trimming removed 4 bases from V and 0 bases from J; junction bases left unmatched: 4. CDR1 is SGHRS and CDR2 is YFSETQ in the germline V gene.

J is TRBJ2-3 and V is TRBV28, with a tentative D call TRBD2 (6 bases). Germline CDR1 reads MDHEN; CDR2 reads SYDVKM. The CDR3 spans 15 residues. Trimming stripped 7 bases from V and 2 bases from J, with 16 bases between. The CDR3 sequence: CASNGISGNTDTQYF. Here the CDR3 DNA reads TGTGCCAGCAATGGAATTAGCGGAAACACAGATACGCAGTATTTT.

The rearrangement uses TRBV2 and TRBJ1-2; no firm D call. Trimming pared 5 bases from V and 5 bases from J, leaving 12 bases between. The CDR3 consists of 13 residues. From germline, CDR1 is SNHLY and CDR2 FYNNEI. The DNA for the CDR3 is TGTGCCAGCAGTAAACGAGTTCGGTATGGCTACACCTTC. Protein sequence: CASSKRVRYGYTF. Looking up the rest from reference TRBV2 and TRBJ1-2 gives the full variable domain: EPEVTQTPSHQVTQMGQEVILRCVPISNHLYFYWYRQILGQKVEFLVSFYNNEISEKSEIFDDQFSVERPDGSNFTLKIRSTKLEDSAMYFCASSKRVRYGYTFGSGTRLTVV.

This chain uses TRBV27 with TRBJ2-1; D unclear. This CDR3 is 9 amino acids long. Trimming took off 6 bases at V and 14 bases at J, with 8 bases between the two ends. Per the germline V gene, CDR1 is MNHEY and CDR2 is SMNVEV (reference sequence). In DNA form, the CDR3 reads TGTGCCAGCAGGCCTAAAGAGTTCTTC. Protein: CASRPKEFF.

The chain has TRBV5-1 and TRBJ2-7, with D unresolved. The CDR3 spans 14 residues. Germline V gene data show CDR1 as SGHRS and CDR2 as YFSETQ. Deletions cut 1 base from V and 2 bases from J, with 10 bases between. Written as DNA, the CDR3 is TGCGCCAGCAGCTTGATTACCCCTACCTACGAGCAGTACTTC. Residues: CASSLITPTYEQYF.

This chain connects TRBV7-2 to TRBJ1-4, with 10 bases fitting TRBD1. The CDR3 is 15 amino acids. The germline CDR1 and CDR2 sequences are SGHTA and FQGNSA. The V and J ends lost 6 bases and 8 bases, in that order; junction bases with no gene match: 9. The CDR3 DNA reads TGTGCCAGCAGTCTAACCGGGACAGGGGCCGAAAAACTGTTTTTT. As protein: CASSLTGTGAEKLFF.

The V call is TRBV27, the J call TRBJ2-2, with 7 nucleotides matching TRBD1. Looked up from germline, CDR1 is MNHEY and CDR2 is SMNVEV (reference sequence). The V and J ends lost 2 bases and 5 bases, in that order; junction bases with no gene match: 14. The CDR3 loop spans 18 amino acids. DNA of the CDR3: TGTGCCAGCAGTTTACCCGCCGGACAGGTCCAGGGTACCGGGGAGCTGTTTTTT. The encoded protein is CASSLPAGQVQGTGELFF.

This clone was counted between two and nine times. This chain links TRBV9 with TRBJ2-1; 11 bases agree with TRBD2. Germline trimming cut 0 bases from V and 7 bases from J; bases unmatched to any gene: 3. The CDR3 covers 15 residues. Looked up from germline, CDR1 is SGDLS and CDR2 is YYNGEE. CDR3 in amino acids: CASSVVAGGVNEQFF. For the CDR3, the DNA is TGTGCCAGCAGCGTAGTAGCGGGAGGGGTAAATGAGCAGTTCTTC.

CDR3 residues: CASSPRGLAGGNGTDTQYF. CDR3 in DNA: TGTGCCAGCTCACCGCGGGGACTAGCGGGAGGGAACGGCACAGATACGCAGTATTTT. The rearrangement uses TRBV18 and TRBJ2-3; 16 bases are a match to TRBD2. Germline CDR1 KGHSH, CDR2 LQKENI. J was trimmed by 1 base and V by 3 bases; bases with no gene match: 7. The CDR3 has 19 residues.

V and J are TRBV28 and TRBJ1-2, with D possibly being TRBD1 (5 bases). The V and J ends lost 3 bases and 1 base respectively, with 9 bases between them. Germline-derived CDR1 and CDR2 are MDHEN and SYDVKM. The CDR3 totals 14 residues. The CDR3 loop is CASSLSGLNYGYTF. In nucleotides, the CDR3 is TGTGCCAGCAGTTTGTCAGGGCTTAACTATGGCTACACCTTC.

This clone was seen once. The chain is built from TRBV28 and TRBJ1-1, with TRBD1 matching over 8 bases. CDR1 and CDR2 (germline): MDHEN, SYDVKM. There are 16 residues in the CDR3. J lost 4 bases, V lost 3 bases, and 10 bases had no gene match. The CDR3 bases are TGTGCCAGCAGTTTTTCTGCAGGGGGCTTGGGCACTGAAGCTTTCTTT. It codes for CASSFSAGGLGTEAFF.

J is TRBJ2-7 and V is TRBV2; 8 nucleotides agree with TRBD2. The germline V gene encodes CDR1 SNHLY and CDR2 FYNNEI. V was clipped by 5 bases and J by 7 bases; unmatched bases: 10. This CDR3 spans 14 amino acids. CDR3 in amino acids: CASSPGLGGREQYF. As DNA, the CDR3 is TGTGCCAGCAGTCCGGGACTAGGTGGTCGGGAGCAGTACTTC. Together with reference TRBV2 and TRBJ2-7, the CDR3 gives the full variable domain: EPEVTQTPSHQVTQMGQEVILRCVPISNHLYFYWYRQILGQKVEFLVSFYNNEISEKSEIFDDQFSVERPDGSNFTLKIRSTKLEDSAMYFCASSPGLGGREQYFGPGTRLTVT.

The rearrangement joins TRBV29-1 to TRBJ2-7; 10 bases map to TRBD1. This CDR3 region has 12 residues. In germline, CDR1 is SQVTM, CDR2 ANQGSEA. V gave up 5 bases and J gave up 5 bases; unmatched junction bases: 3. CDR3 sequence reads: CSVRQGAHEQYF. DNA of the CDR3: TGCAGCGTTCGACAGGGGGCTCACGAGCAGTACTTC.

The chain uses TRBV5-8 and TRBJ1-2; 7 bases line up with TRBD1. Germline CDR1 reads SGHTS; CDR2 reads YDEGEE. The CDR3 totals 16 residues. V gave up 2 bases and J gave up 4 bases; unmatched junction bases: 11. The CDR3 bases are TGTGCCAGCAGCTTATACGAACTCAGGGGGGCCTATGGCTACACCTTC. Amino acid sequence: CASSLYELRGAYGYTF.

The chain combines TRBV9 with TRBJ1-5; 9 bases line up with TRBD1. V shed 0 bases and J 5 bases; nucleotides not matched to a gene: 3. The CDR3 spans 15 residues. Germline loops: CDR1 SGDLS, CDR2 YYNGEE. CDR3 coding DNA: TGTGCCAGCAGCGTAGGGGACAGGGAACATCAGCCCCAGCATTTT. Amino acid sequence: CASSVGDREHQPQHF.

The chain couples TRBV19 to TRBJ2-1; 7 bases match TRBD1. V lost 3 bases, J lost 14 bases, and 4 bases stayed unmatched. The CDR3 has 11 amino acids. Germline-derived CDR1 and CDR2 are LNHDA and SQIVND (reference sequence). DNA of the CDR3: TGTGCCAGTAGTATTGGACAGGCCGAGTTCTTC. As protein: CASSIGQAEFF.

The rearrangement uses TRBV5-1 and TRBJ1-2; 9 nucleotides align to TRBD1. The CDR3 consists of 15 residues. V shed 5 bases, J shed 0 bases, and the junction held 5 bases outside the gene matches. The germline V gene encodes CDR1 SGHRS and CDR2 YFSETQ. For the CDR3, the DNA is TGCGCCAGCAGAGAGGACAGGGGAGCTAACTATGGCTACACCTTC. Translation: CASREDRGANYGYTF. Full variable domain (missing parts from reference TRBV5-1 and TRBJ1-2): KAGVTQTPRYLIKTRGQQVTLSCSPISGHRSVSWYQQTPGQGLQFLFEYFSETQRNKGNFPGRFSGRQFSNSRSEMNVSTLELGDSALYLCASREDRGANYGYTFGSGTRLTVV.

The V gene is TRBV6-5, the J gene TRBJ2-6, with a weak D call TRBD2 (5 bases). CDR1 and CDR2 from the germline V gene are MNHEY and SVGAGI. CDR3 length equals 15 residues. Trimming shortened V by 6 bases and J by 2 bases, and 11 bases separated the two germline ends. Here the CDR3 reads CASSPERAGANVLTF. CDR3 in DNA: TGTGCCAGCAGCCCGGAGAGGGCTGGGGCCAACGTCCTGACTTTC.

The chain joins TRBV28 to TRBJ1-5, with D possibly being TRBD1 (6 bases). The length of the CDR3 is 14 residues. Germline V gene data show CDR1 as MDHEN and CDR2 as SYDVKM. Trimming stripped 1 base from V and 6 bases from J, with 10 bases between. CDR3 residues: CASSLLRGSQPQHF. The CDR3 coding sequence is TGTGCCAGCAGTTTATTGAGGGGGAGTCAGCCCCAGCATTTT.

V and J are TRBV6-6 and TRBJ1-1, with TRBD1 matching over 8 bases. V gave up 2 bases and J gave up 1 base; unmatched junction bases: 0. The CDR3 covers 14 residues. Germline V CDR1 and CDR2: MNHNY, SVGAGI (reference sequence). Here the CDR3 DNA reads TGTGCCAGCAGTTACGGGACAGGGAACACTGAAGCTTTCTTT. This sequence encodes CASSYGTGNTEAFF.

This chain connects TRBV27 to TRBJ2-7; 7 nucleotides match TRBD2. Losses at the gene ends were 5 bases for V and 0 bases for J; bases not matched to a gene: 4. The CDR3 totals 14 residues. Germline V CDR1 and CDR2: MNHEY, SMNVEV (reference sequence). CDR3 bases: TGTGCCAGCAGTGCCGGACTAGTCTCCTACGAGCAGTACTTC. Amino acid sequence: CASSAGLVSYEQYF.

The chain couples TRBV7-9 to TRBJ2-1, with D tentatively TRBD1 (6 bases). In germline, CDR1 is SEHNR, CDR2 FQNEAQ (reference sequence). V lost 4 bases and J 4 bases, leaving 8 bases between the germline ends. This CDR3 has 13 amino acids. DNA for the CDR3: TGTGCCAGCAGCTCCGGACAGTACAATGAGCAGTTCTTC. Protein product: CASSSGQYNEQFF.

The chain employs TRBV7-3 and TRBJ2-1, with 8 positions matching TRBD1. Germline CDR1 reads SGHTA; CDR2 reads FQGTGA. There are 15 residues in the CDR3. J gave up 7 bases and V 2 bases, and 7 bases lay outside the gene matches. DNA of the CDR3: TGTGCCAGCAGCTTATTTCAGGGGGCTGGAAATGAGCAGTTCTTC. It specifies CASSLFQGAGNEQFF.

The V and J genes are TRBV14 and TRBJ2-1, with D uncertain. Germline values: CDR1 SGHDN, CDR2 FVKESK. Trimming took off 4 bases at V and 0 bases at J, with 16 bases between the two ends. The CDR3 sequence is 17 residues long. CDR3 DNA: TGTGCCAGCAGCCCACTACAACATCGGAGCTCCTACAATGAGCAGTTCTTC. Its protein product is CASSPLQHRSSYNEQFF.